This is a list of T cell receptor beta chains from one sample in a study of T cell repertoires in cytomegalovirus infection. TCRdb reanalysed the reads using MiXCR and keeps one entry per CDR3 protein. This table has about 830,000 distinct CDR3 sequences, over 25% appearing once. Which antigens these TCRs recognize remains unknown. This specimen was cultured CD8+ T cells from PBMCs, taken from culture after CMV antigen stimulation. The origin of the receptors is a human donor in good health (CMV status not recorded). Some clones in this sample may be carry-over from other donors' samples. Each CDR3 is given with its conserved first and last residue. The order of the fields is J gene, D gene, clone size, V gene, CDR3 protein, CDR3 DNA. A D gene is named only where the DNA matches it firmly. Clone size is stated in some rows and not others, as once, few, many or a class when expanded.

TRBJ1-4 - many TRBV10-3 CAISESQGGTPVKLFF TGTGCCATCAGTGAGTCGCAAGGGGGTACCCCTGTTAAACTGTTTTTT
TRBJ2-1 - - TRBV12-5 CASGPTGFSEQFF TGTGCTAGTGGTCCGACAGGTTTCAGTGAGCAGTTCTTC
TRBJ2-2 TRBD2 few TRBV6-6 CASSPVTGGAYTGELFF TGTGCCAGCAGCCCCGTCACGGGGGGGGCCTACACCGGGGAGCTGTTTTTT
TRBJ2-2 - - TRBV7-9 CASSLAWQGQNTGELFF TGTGCCAGCAGCTTAGCGTGGCAGGGGCAGAACACCGGGGAGCTGTTTTTT
TRBJ2-1 - - TRBV4-1 CASSQDTLGEGVGGLGEQFF TGCGCCAGCAGCCAAGATACGTTAGGGGAGGGGGTTGGGGGACTGGGTGAGCAGTTCTTC
TRBJ2-1 TRBD1 few TRBV6-1 CASSDPGGKVLYNEQFF TGTGCCAGCAGTGACCCAGGGGGCAAGGTACTCTACAATGAGCAGTTCTTC
TRBJ1-5 - - TRBV4-1 CASSSLTGHQPQHF TGCGCCAGCAGCTCCTTGACAGGCCATCAGCCCCAGCATTTT
TRBJ2-7 TRBD1 - TRBV3-1 CASSHGDSRPYEQYF TGTGCCAGCAGCCACGGGGACAGTCGTCCCTACGAGCAGTACTTC
TRBJ2-5 - - TRBV7-9 CASRQEGGSEETQYF TGTGCCAGCAGACAAGAGGGGGGGTCTGAGGAGACCCAGTACTTC
TRBJ1-2 - - TRBV19 CASRPTGAVNYGYTF TGTGCCAGTAGGCCGACAGGCGCTGTAAACTATGGCTACACCTTC
TRBJ1-2 - - TRBV6-6 CASSYDYATNYGYTF TGTGCCAGCAGTTACGACTACGCTACCAACTATGGCTACACCTTC
TRBJ1-6 TRBD1 - TRBV7-9 CASSPVGTVNSPLHF TGTGCCAGCAGCCCAGTCGGGACAGTAAATTCACCCCTCCACTTT
TRBJ1-4 - - TRBV7-9 CASREVGGVGEKLFF TGTGCCAGCAGGGAAGTAGGGGGTGTCGGCGAAAAACTGTTTTTT
TRBJ2-7 TRBD1 - TRBV7-8 CASSFRTGSQHEQYF TGTGCCAGCAGCTTTCGGACAGGATCTCAGCACGAGCAGTACTTC
TRBJ2-5 TRBD2 few TRBV11-2 CASSDPSSRRLAGEETQYF TGTGCCAGCAGCGACCCGTCTTCTAGGAGACTAGCGGGGGAGGAGACCCAGTACTTC
TRBJ1-1 - many TRBV5-5 CASTRFGSDTEAFF TGTGCCAGCACCCGGTTTGGGAGTGACACTGAAGCTTTCTTT
TRBJ2-7 - few TRBV12-3/TRBV12-4 CASSGQFYEQYF TGTGCCAGCAGCGGACAGTTCTACGAGCAGTACTTC
TRBJ2-5 - - TRBV2 CASRTLGGEETQYF TGTGCCAGCAGGACCCTGGGCGGGGAAGAGACCCAGTACTTC
TRBJ1-2 - few TRBV4-1 CASSQAGGGFDAGYTF TGCGCCAGCAGTCAAGCAGGAGGTGGGTTTGACGCTGGCTACACCTTC
TRBJ2-2 - few TRBV6-6 CASSSHDLGELFF TGTGCCAGCAGTTCCCACGACCTAGGGGAGCTGTTTTTT
TRBJ2-2 - - TRBV4-2 CASSQGARGTGELFF TGTGCCAGCAGCCAAGGAGCTAGAGGAACCGGGGAGCTGTTTTTT
TRBJ2-3 TRBD2 few TRBV28 CASSYGTRQDTQYF TGTGCCAGCAGTTACGGGACTAGACAAGATACGCAGTATTTT
TRBJ2-1 TRBD2 - TRBV5-6 CASSLNLAGVYNEQFF TGTGCCAGCAGCCTAAACCTAGCGGGAGTCTACAATGAGCAGTTCTTC
TRBJ1-2 - - TRBV10-3 CAIRTLTGYTF TGTGCCATCAGAACCCTCACGGGCTACACCTTC
TRBJ2-3 TRBD2 - TRBV19 CASSIGLLLAGVADTQYF TGTGCCAGTAGTATAGGTTTACTTCTAGCGGGGGTAGCAGATACGCAGTATTTT
TRBJ1-1 - many TRBV5-1 CASSLRDTYTEAFF TGCGCCAGCAGCTTGCGGGACACATACACTGAAGCTTTCTTT
TRBJ2-5 TRBD2 few TRBV12-3/TRBV12-4 CASSFFGGSGGQETQYF TGTGCCAGCAGTTTCTTCGGTGGTAGCGGGGGTCAAGAGACCCAGTACTTC
TRBJ2-7 TRBD1 many TRBV7-8 CASSIDRVYEQYF TGTGCCAGCAGCATAGACAGGGTCTACGAGCAGTACTTC
TRBJ2-5 TRBD2 many TRBV7-8 CASSSGLVYQETQYF TGTGCCAGCAGCTCGGGACTAGTGTACCAAGAGACCCAGTACTTC
TRBJ2-1 - few TRBV7-2 CASSLAGPGLYNEQFF TGTGCCAGCAGCTTAGCGGGCCCAGGTCTCTACAATGAGCAGTTCTTC
TRBJ1-2 - - TRBV4-2 CANSQGGVLDGYTF TGTGCCAACAGCCAAGGGGGAGTATTGGATGGCTACACCTTC
TRBJ2-3 - many TRBV7-2 CASSLAGLTDTQYF TGTGCCAGCAGCTTAGCGGGGTTAACAGATACGCAGTATTTT
TRBJ2-1 TRBD1 - TRBV29-1 CSAGQGAYNEQFF TGCAGCGCAGGACAGGGGGCATACAATGAGCAGTTCTTC
TRBJ2-1 TRBD1 - TRBV14 CASSEVKDRMYNEQFF TGTGCCAGCAGCGAGGTAAAGGACAGGATGTACAATGAGCAGTTCTTC
TRBJ1-6 - few TRBV28 CASSLVGDYSNSPLHF TGTGCCAGCAGTTTAGTTGGGGATTACAGTAATTCACCCCTCCACTTT
TRBJ2-5 TRBD2 few TRBV27 CASNPTSGGLKTQYF TGTGCCAGCAACCCGACTAGCGGGGGGTTGAAGACCCAGTACTTC
TRBJ2-5 - few TRBV4-1 CASSQVPDQETQYF TGCGCCAGCAGCCAAGTCCCGGACCAAGAGACCCAGTACTTC
TRBJ2-7 TRBD2 - TRBV13 CASSPYGGGSYEQYF TGTGCCAGCAGCCCTTACGGCGGGGGATCCTACGAGCAGTACTTC
TRBJ2-6 TRBD1 - TRBV12-3/TRBV12-4 CASSFPGTGESGANVLTF TGTGCCAGCAGTTTCCCCGGGACAGGAGAATCTGGGGCCAACGTCCTGACTTTC
TRBJ2-5 - once TRBV15 CATSKNRAPQETQYF TGTGCCACCAGCAAAAACCGGGCCCCCCAAGAGACCCAGTACTTC
TRBJ1-1 - - TRBV7-6 CASSKTVGQRTEAFF TGTGCCAGCAGCAAAACGGTCGGGCAGAGAACTGAAGCTTTCTTT
TRBJ2-7 - - TRBV2 CASRLGQLYEQYF TGTGCCAGCAGGTTGGGACAACTCTACGAGCAGTACTTC
TRBJ1-2 - few TRBV5-5 CASSLGGRWDGYTF TGTGCCAGCAGCTTGGGCGGGCGCTGGGATGGCTACACCTTC
TRBJ2-1 - - TRBV15 CATSAYNEQFF TGTGCCACCAGCGCCTACAATGAGCAGTTCTTC
TRBJ1-2 - - TRBV29-1 CSVEDLNGGYTF TGCAGCGTTGAAGACCTCAATGGGGGCTACACCTTC
TRBJ2-5 - few TRBV6-2/TRBV6-3 CASNLEDYMGETQYF TGTGCCAGCAACTTAGAGGATTACATGGGAGAGACCCAGTACTTC
TRBJ2-2 - - TRBV6-1 CASSWAGPPGTGELFF TGTGCCAGCAGTTGGGCGGGGCCGCCAGGGACCGGGGAGCTGTTTTTT
TRBJ2-3 - few TRBV24-1 CATSPAGGLSDTQYF TGTGCCACCAGTCCGGCAGGAGGCTTGTCAGATACGCAGTATTTT
TRBJ2-4 TRBD2 few TRBV7-6 CASSRSGGVAKNIQYF TGTGCCAGCAGCCGTAGCGGGGGGGTAGCCAAAAACATTCAGTACTTC
TRBJ1-1 TRBD1 - TRBV28 CASSWPTGFLRTEAFF TGTGCCAGCAGCTGGCCGACAGGGTTTCTCCGCACTGAAGCTTTCTTT
TRBJ2-3 TRBD2 few TRBV6-2/TRBV6-3 CASSHNSQRDLTDTQYF TGTGCCAGCAGCCACAACTCCCAGCGGGACCTCACAGATACGCAGTATTTT
TRBJ2-7 - - TRBV20-1 CSASDRSSYEQYF TGCAGTGCCAGCGACAGGAGCTCCTACGAGCAGTACTTC
TRBJ1-5 - - TRBV6-6 CASRLPGRKISNQPQHF TGTGCCAGCAGGCTACCGGGACGGAAAATTAGCAATCAGCCCCAGCATTTT
TRBJ2-2 TRBD2 few TRBV12-3/TRBV12-4 CASIVAGGYNTGELFF TGTGCCAGCATCGTAGCGGGGGGCTATAACACCGGGGAGCTGTTTTTT
TRBJ2-1 TRBD2 - TRBV7-9 CASSPGPGLAGGSYNEQFF TGTGCCAGCAGCCCCGGGCCGGGACTAGCGGGGGGCTCCTACAATGAGCAGTTCTTC
TRBJ2-3 - few TRBV2 CASSWGTQYF TGTGCCAGCTCCTGGGGTACGCAGTATTTT
TRBJ2-3 TRBD2 - TRBV2 CASSETLRQGAGVDTQYF TGTGCCAGCAGTGAAACGCTTAGGCAGGGAGCGGGAGTAGATACGCAGTATTTT
TRBJ2-5 TRBD2 - TRBV11-2 CASRGLAGVAETQYF TGTGCCAGCAGGGGACTAGCGGGGGTGGCAGAGACCCAGTACTTC
TRBJ2-4 TRBD1 - TRBV20-1 CSAPSGTAKNIQYF TGCAGTGCCCCGTCCGGGACAGCAAAAAACATTCAGTACTTC